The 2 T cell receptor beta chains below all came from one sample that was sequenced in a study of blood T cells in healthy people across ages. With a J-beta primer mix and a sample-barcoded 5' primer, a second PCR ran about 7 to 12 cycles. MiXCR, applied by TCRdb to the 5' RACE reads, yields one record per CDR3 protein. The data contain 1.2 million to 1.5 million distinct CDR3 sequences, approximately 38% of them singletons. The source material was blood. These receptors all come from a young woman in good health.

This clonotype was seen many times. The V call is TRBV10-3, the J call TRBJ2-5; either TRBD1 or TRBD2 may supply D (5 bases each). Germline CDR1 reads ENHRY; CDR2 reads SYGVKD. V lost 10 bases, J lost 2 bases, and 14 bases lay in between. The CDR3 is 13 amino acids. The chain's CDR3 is CATWGPAQETQYF. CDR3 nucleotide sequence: TGTGCCACCTGGGGACCCGCACAAGAGACCCAGTACTTC.

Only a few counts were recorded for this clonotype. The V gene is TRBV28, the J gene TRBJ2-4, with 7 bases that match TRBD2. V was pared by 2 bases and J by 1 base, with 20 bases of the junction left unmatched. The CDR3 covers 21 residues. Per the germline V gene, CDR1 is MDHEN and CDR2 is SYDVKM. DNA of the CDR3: TGTGCCAGCAGTTTAAATTTTGGGGGGGTGAGCCTCAACCGGGCCAAAAACATTCAGTACTTC. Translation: CASSLNFGGVSLNRAKNIQYF.